A single T cell receptor beta chain is shown here with its context. The sample belongs to a study of blood T cell repertoires in COVID-19. The CDR3 has 16 residues. Germline V gene sequence: CDR1 MGHRA, CDR2 YSYEKL. V was shortened by 1 base and J by 1 base, with 13 bases between the two germline ends. Profiled with immunoSEQ multiplex PCR; TCRdb holds only in-frame clones, not every one. Here the sample spans 130,000 or so clones, about four fifths being singletons. This chain connects TRBV4-1 to TRBJ1-1, with TRBD1 as a possible D gene (6 bases). The receptor was derived from a woman older than 75 with acute or convalescent COVID-19. Sequences were obtained from peripheral blood. The CDR3 loop reads CASSQGRTGRNTEAFF. In DNA, the CDR3 is TGCGCCAGCAGCCAAGGGAGAACAGGGCGGAACACTGAAGCTTTCTTT.